These 21 T cell receptor beta chains were sequenced from one sample in a study of cytomegalovirus exposure and HLA in healthy donors. The PCR contained 60 Vbeta and 13 Jbeta primers. Some clones are missing from TCRdb's copy, which holds only in-frame ones; the method was immunoSEQ multiplex PCR. Here the sample spans 95,000 to 110,000 clones, less than 85% being singletons. The source material was PBMCs. These receptors all stem from a woman in her thirties or forties in good health and CMV-seropositive.

The chain recombines TRBV6-5 with TRBJ1-1, with TRBD1 identical over 7 bases. The CDR3 runs 14 residues. J was trimmed by 5 bases and V by 0 bases; bases with no gene match: 3. Germline CDR1 reads MNHEY; CDR2 reads SVGAGI. CDR3 sequence (DNA): TGTGCCAGCAGTTACTCAGGGGGCCGGACTGAAGCTTTCTTT. This encodes CASSYSGGRTEAFF.

The chain links TRBV11-2 to TRBJ1-2, with D perhaps TRBD1 (5 bases). The CDR3 consists of 14 residues. The germline CDR1 and CDR2 sequences are SGHAT and FQNNGV. Trimming took 1 base from V and 4 from J, leaving 10 bases between them. For the CDR3, the DNA is TGTGCCAGCAGCTTAGGGCAGGGCCTCTATGGCTACACCTTC. Amino acids: CASSLGQGLYGYTF.

The CDR3 sequence: CASSLSGGSSYEQYF. The CDR3 DNA reads TGCGCCAGCAGCTTAAGCGGGGGGAGCTCCTACGAGCAGTACTTC. This rearrangement joins TRBV5-1 to TRBJ2-7; 9 bases fit TRBD2. The CDR3 sequence is 15 residues long. J lost 0 bases, V lost 2 bases, and 3 bases had no gene match. Per the germline V gene, CDR1 is SGHRS and CDR2 is YFSETQ.

This clone was counted between two and nine times. This chain links TRBV27 with TRBJ1-2; possibly TRBD1 for D (5 bases). V shed 6 bases and J shed 8 bases, with 16 bases lying between them. The length of the CDR3 is 13 residues. CDR1 MNHEY and CDR2 SMNVEV come from the germline V gene (reference sequence). CDR3 protein: CASSQRDYRGYTF. The CDR3 DNA reads TGTGCCAGCAGCCAGCGGGACTATAGGGGCTACACCTTC.

This clone was seen a handful of times. The chain has TRBV4-1 and TRBJ2-2, with 8 bases matching TRBD1. The CDR3 is 15 residues long. Germline V gene sequence: CDR1 MGHRA, CDR2 YSYEKL. Trimming took 1 base from V and 6 from J; bases not matched to a gene: 4. The CDR3 is CASSQGQGLSGELFF. Here the CDR3 DNA reads TGCGCCAGCAGCCAAGGACAGGGGCTTTCCGGGGAGCTGTTTTTT.

The chain carries TRBV2 and TRBJ2-5, with a possible D match to TRBD2 (6 bases). The CDR3 runs to 12 residues. V lost 7 bases and J 4 bases, leaving 10 bases between the germline ends. The germline CDR1 and CDR2 sequences are SNHLY and FYNNEI. The CDR3 protein is CASMGTGETQYF. The CDR3 DNA is TGTGCCAGCATGGGGACTGGAGAGACCCAGTACTTC.

This clone was counted only a few times. This chain uses TRBV4-1 with TRBJ1-1, with D perhaps TRBD1 (5 bases). The CDR3 spans 16 residues. CDR1 and CDR2 (germline): MGHRA, YSYEKL. The V and J ends lost 5 bases and 0 bases respectively, with 16 bases between them. The CDR3 coding sequence is TGCGCCAGCAGCAACAATGAGAAGGGGATGAACACTGAAGCTTTCTTT. This sequence encodes CASSNNEKGMNTEAFF.

The chain uses TRBV7-6 and TRBJ2-3; TRBD2 aligns across 7 bases. CDR3 length: 18 residues. The junction had 15 bases not matched to a gene; V was cut back by 6 bases and J by 0 bases. CDR1 and CDR2 from the germline V gene are SGHVS and FNYEAQ. The chain's CDR3 is CASSFLGGSGVSTDTQYF. The CDR3 DNA follows: TGTGCCAGCAGTTTCCTTGGTGGGAGCGGGGTCAGCACAGATACGCAGTATTTT. Supplemented by reference TRBV7-6 and TRBJ2-3, the full variable domain reads GAGVSQSPRYKVTKRGQDVALRCDPISGHVSLYWYRQALGQGPEFLTYFNYEAQQDKSGLPNDRFSAERPEGSISTLTIQRTEQRDSAMYRCASSFLGGSGVSTDTQYFGPGTRLTVL.

The chain is built from TRBV4-1 and TRBJ2-4; D unclear. Trimming left V 0 bases short and J 11 bases short, with 8 bases between. In germline, CDR1 is MGHRA, CDR2 YSYEKL. The CDR3 has 12 residues. CDR3 in amino acids: CASSQDLSFQYF. For the CDR3, the DNA is TGCGCCAGCAGCCAAGACTTATCCTTTCAGTACTTC.

This chain connects TRBV5-8 to TRBJ1-2; tentatively, D is TRBD1 (6 bases). The CDR3 length is 15 residues. V gave up 0 bases and J gave up 2 bases, with 11 bases separating them. In germline, CDR1 is SGHTS, CDR2 YDEGEE. For the CDR3, the DNA is TGTGCCAGCAGCTTGGCCAGACAGGTCAACTATGGCTACACCTTC. It encodes CASSLARQVNYGYTF.

The chain uses TRBV5-6 and TRBJ2-5; D unclear. This CDR3 has 15 residues. V was clipped by 0 bases and J by 5 bases, with 14 bases between them. Germline-derived CDR1 and CDR2 are SGHDT and YYEEEE. CDR3 protein: CASSLGPAAGETQYF. The CDR3 bases are TGTGCCAGCAGCTTGGGGCCGGCCGCCGGGGAGACCCAGTACTTC.

This rearrangement joins TRBV7-8 to TRBJ2-1, with D perhaps TRBD2 (5 bases). This CDR3 is built from 14 residues. Germline assignment: CDR1 SGHVS and CDR2 FQNEAQ. V gave up 4 bases and J gave up 1 base, with 8 bases separating them. CDR3 protein: CASSSGLSYNEQFF. DNA for the CDR3: TGTGCCAGCAGCTCCGGACTTTCCTACAATGAGCAGTTCTTC.

This clone was seen just once. The J gene is TRBJ2-1, the V gene TRBV6-5, with 10 positions matching TRBD2. Germline trimming cut 5 bases from V and 9 bases from J; bases unmatched to any gene: 7. The CDR3 spans 14 residues. Germline V gene sequence: CDR1 MNHEY, CDR2 SVGAGI. The CDR3 region is CASSVQRGGGEQFF. The CDR3 bases are TGTGCCAGCAGTGTCCAGCGGGGGGGCGGTGAGCAGTTCTTC.

This chain connects TRBV9 to TRBJ1-2; 9 bases fit TRBD1. This CDR3 is built from 17 residues. V shed 2 bases, J shed 4 bases, and the junction held 12 bases outside the gene matches. From germline, CDR1 is SGDLS and CDR2 YYNGEE. The CDR3 DNA reads as TGTGCCAGCAGCGTGTCGGGACAGGGAGGCGGTACCTATGGCTACACCTTC. This encodes CASSVSGQGGGTYGYTF.

Here the CDR3 DNA reads TGTGCCAGCTCACCCAGAGACACACAGAACACTGAAGCTTTCTTT. Residues: CASSPRDTQNTEAFF. The V and J genes are TRBV18 and TRBJ1-1, with no clear D. V was cut by 3 bases and J by 1 base, with 12 bases left in between. There are 15 residues in the CDR3. The germline V gene encodes CDR1 KGHSH and CDR2 LQKENI.

This chain uses TRBV30 with TRBJ1-1, with 8 positions matching TRBD1. CDR1 is GTSNPN and CDR2 is SVGIG in the germline V gene (reference sequence). CDR3 size: 15 residues. The V and J ends lost 2 bases and 1 base, in that order; junction bases with no gene match: 6. This CDR3 is CAWSKIGQGNTEAFF. In nucleotides, the CDR3 is TGTGCCTGGAGTAAGATCGGACAGGGGAACACTGAAGCTTTCTTT.

This clone was counted a few times. For the CDR3, the DNA is TGTGCCTGGAGCCCCGGGACAGGGAGCAATCAGCCCCAGCATTTT. It encodes CAWSPGTGSNQPQHF. The J gene is TRBJ1-5, the V gene TRBV30; 9 bases map to TRBD1. The CDR3 loop spans 15 amino acids. The V and J ends lost 3 bases and 1 base, in that order; junction bases with no gene match: 4. Germline loops: CDR1 GTSNPN, CDR2 SVGIG (reference sequence).

The chain is built from TRBV5-1 and TRBJ1-4; 7 bases match TRBD1. Losses at the gene ends were 3 bases for V and 0 bases for J; bases not matched to a gene: 2. The length of the CDR3 is 15 residues. Germline CDR1 SGHRS, CDR2 YFSETQ. CDR3 in amino acids: CASSSQGATNEKLFF. Written as DNA, the CDR3 is TGCGCCAGCAGCTCCCAGGGGGCAACTAATGAAAAACTGTTTTTT.

CDR3 in amino acids: CATSRDVDRFYGYTF. Here the CDR3 DNA reads TGTGCCACCAGCAGAGATGTGGACAGGTTCTATGGCTACACCTTC. The rearrangement links TRBV15 to TRBJ1-2, with 7 nucleotides matching TRBD1. V was pared by 0 bases and J by 4 bases, with 5 bases of the junction left unmatched. Germline-derived CDR1 and CDR2 are LNHNV and YYDKDF (reference sequence). The length of the CDR3 is 15 residues. The complete variable domain, with remaining parts taken from reference TRBV15 and TRBJ1-2, reads DAMVIQNPRYQVTQFGKPVTLSCSQTLNHNVMYWYQQKSSQAPKLLFHYYDKDFNNEADTPDNFQSRRPNTSFCFLDIRSPGLGDTAMYLCATSRDVDRFYGYTFGSGTRLTVV.

V gene TRBV2 combines with J gene TRBJ1-2; 7 bases line up with TRBD1. Germline V gives CDR1 SNHLY, CDR2 FYNNEI. There are 13 residues in the CDR3. The ends lost 4 bases at V and 4 bases at J; junction bases unmatched: 3. CDR3 bases: TGTGCCAGCAGTGGGACAGGTGTCTATGGCTACACCTTC. It codes for CASSGTGVYGYTF.

The rearrangement joins TRBV9 to TRBJ2-3; D is possibly TRBD2 (7 bases). This CDR3 contains 15 residues. Per germline, CDR1 SGDLS and CDR2 YYNGEE. Trimming cost V 0 bases and J 5 bases, with 13 bases left between them. The CDR3 region has the DNA TGTGCCAGCAGCGTAGTTGGGGGGGGGCAAGATACGCAGTATTTT. The encoded protein is CASSVVGGGQDTQYF.